Sequencing of this T cell receptor (beta chain) was carried out in a study of blood T cell repertoires in COVID-19. Study overall: Italy, Spain and the United States were the sources of the convalescent and acute COVID-19 samples.

The CDR3 loop spans 14 amino acids. The V segment lost 2 bases and the J segment 5 bases; nucleotides outside the gene matches: 3. CDR1 is MNHEY, CDR2 SMNVEV, per germline (reference sequence). As handled by the study authors: Researchers report that nucleated cell counts were estimated from reference gene primer amplification. Clones were sequenced by immunoSEQ multiplex PCR, and TCRdb holds only the in-frame ones, with some missing. V, J and clone size are those of that table, while D and trimming were read from the DNA. The sample lists a few hundred thousand clones, roughly 87% seen once, with roughly 2.3% in the top ten.

The chain combines TRBV27 with TRBJ2-7; 10 bases are shared with TRBD1. The source material was peripheral blood. The clonotype originates from a young man with active or convalescent COVID-19. The CDR3 region has the DNA TGTGCCAGCAGTTTAGGGACAGGGGCCCACGAGCAGTACTTC. It translates to CASSLGTGAHEQYF.